This TCR beta chain emerged from a study of blood T cell repertoires in COVID-19. Germline loops: CDR1 SGHRS, CDR2 YFSETQ. The CDR3 has 15 amino acids. V lost 3 bases, J lost 7 bases, and 7 bases stayed unmatched. Original handling: Amplification of reference gene primers was used by the study to estimate nucleated cell counts. Libraries were prepared by immunoSEQ multiplex PCR; TCRdb keeps only in-frame clonotypes and omits some of them. V, J and clone size are taken as reported in that table, and D and trimming were inferred from the DNA itself. The sample lists 180,000 or so clones, 80% to 90% occurring once.

The specimen was peripheral blood. This chain links TRBV5-1 with TRBJ2-1; 10 nucleotides match TRBD2. This TCR derives from a man in his fifties or sixties with acute or convalescent COVID-19. CDR3 sequence (DNA): TGCGCCAGCAGCTCCATAGCGGGAGGCTGGAATGAGCAGTTCTTC. It is translated as CASSSIAGGWNEQFF.